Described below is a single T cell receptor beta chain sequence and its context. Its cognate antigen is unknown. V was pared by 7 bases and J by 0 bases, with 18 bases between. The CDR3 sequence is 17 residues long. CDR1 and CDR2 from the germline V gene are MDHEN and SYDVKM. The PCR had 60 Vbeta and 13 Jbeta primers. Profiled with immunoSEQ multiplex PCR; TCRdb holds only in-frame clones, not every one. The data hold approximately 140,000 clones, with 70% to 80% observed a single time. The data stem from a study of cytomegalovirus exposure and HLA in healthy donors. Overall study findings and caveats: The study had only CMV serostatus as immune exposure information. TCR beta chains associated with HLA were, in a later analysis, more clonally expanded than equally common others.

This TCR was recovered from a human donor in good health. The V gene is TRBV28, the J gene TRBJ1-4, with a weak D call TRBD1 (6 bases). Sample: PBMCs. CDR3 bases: TGTGCCAGCAACCCGGACAGACGATTAGCAACTAATGAAAAACTGTTTTTT. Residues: CASNPDRRLATNEKLFF.